This T cell receptor (beta chain) was profiled in a study of T cell repertoires in cytomegalovirus infection. Across the study: Carrying CMV and the relevant HLA type showed in public TCR beta signatures.

In TCRdb, the reads were re-called with MiXCR into one record per CDR3 protein. This table has hundreds of thousands of distinct CDR3 sequences, around 31% appearing once. This clonotype was recorded many times. Its antigen is unidentified. General study findings and limits: CMV-specific TCR beta clonotypes restricted by HLA-C dominated the ex vivo response. Cumulative public TCR beta family frequency identified CMV carriers with the relevant HLA.

The V end was cut by 5 bases, the J end by 1 base, with 14 bases between. The CDR3 spans 15 residues. Germline V gene lookup returns CDR1 SGHVS and CDR2 FNYEAQ. The TCR comes from a human donor in good health (CMV status not recorded). Some clones in this sample may be carry-over from other donors' samples. The material was cultured PBMCs, obtained from culture after CMV antigen stimulation. This chain links TRBV7-6 with TRBJ1-1, with D uncertain. CDR3 loop: CASSPTGRRNTEAFF. The CDR3 DNA is TGTGCCAGCAGCCCAACCGGGAGAAGGAACACTGAAGCTTTCTTT.